The 16 T cell receptor beta chains presented below share a single source sample, sequenced in a study of CD8+ T cells in alopecia areata (dated by TCRdb to the late 2010s). The time point label, as the study defines it: around 29 days on oral tofacitinib. What this sample's treatment or condition label stands for: oral pan-JAK inhibitor, 5-10 mg twice daily. The receptor library was made with the immunoSEQ multiplex PCR assay. For TCR sequencing, RNA was extracted from every sample and reverse transcribed into cDNA to serve as template. As stored in TCRdb, this immuneACCESS dataset retains in-frame rearrangements with V and J assigned. A fraction of the clones does not appear; measured against another copy, unresolved V genes explain less than half of the discrepancy, and the remainder lacks a known reason. This sample gives about 140,000 clones in total; around 86% of them show up just once. Jointly, the top ten make up around 14% of the sample.

The material sequenced was CD8+ T cells sorted from blood, taken at week 4, from a patient treated with tofacitinib. The receptors derive from a human donor with alopecia areata.

The chain couples TRBV30 to TRBJ1-5; TRBD1 matches 7 bases. Germline V gene data show CDR1 as GTSNPN and CDR2 as SVGIG (reference sequence). The CDR3 loop spans 14 amino acids. V lost 7 bases and J lost 3; bases outside the gene matches: 9. The CDR3 reads CALQPGQPNQPQHF. The CDR3 coding sequence is TGTGCCTTGCAACCGGGACAGCCCAATCAGCCCCAGCATTTT.

V usage is TRBV25-1 and J usage is TRBJ2-3, with D tentatively TRBD1 (6 bases). The V end was cut by 5 bases, the J end by 5 bases, with 20 bases between. The CDR3 is 16 amino acids. Germline V CDR1 and CDR2: MGHDK, SYGVNS. CDR3 bases: TGTGCCAGCAGTCCAAAGGGATACAGGGTGGTAGATACGCAGTATTTT. Residues: CASSPKGYRVVDTQYF.

V is TRBV9 and J is TRBJ2-1; weak D call: TRBD2 (6 bases). The V end lost 1 base, the J end lost 7 bases, and 15 bases lay between the germline ends. This CDR3 region has 15 residues. Germline CDR1 SGDLS, CDR2 YYNGEE. CDR3 coding DNA: TGTGCCAGCAGCGTACTCGAGGGAGGTTGGAATGAGCAGTTCTTC. It encodes CASSVLEGGWNEQFF.

CDR3 sequence (DNA): TGTGCCAGCAGTGATGACAGGGTCGGCGGGGGTGAGCAGTTCTTC. Encoded protein: CASSDDRVGGGEQFF. The chain joins TRBV27 to TRBJ2-1; D could derive from TRBD1 or TRBD2 (7 bases each). V was cut by 5 bases and J by 9 bases, with 20 bases left in between. CDR3 length: 15 amino acids. CDR1 MNHEY and CDR2 SMNVEV come from the germline V gene (reference sequence).

This chain uses TRBV27 with TRBJ2-1; D may be TRBD2 (5 bases). Per the germline V gene, CDR1 is MNHEY and CDR2 is SMNVEV (reference sequence). V was trimmed by 5 bases and J by 6 bases, leaving 20 bases between them. The length of the CDR3 is 16 residues. DNA of the CDR3: TGTGCCAGCAGTCTTATCGGGCCGGGGAAGGTCAATGAGCAGTTCTTC. Translated: CASSLIGPGKVNEQFF.

This chain connects TRBV5-6 to TRBJ2-7; D remains unclear. Trimming took 5 bases from V and 0 from J, leaving 3 bases between them. From germline, CDR1 is SGHDT and CDR2 YYEEEE. This CDR3 has 11 amino acids. CDR3 in amino acids: CASSNSYEQYF. CDR3 coding DNA: TGTGCCAGCAGTAACTCCTACGAGCAGTACTTC.

The chain couples TRBV7-9 to TRBJ2-1, with unresolved D. The CDR3 runs to 11 residues. Per the germline V gene, CDR1 is SEHNR and CDR2 is FQNEAQ (reference sequence). V was pared by 5 bases and J by 8 bases, with 7 bases between. The CDR3 here is CASSLAYEQFF. The DNA for the CDR3 is TGTGCCAGCAGCCTCGCCTATGAGCAGTTCTTC.

The genes are TRBV10-1 and TRBJ2-2; D not certain. V was pared by 3 bases and J by 6 bases, with 2 bases between. The CDR3 contains 11 residues. Germline V CDR1 and CDR2: WNHNN, SYGVQD (reference sequence). CDR3 bases: TGCGCCAGCAGTGATGCCGGGGAGCTGTTTTTT. Translation gives CASSDAGELFF.

The chain recombines TRBV5-6 with TRBJ2-1; perhaps TRBD2 as D (6 bases). Trimming stripped 0 bases from V and 9 bases from J, with 16 bases between. The CDR3 spans 15 residues. Germline V CDR1 and CDR2: SGHDT, YYEEEE. The CDR3 sequence is CASSLATSWASEQFF. The CDR3 DNA is TGTGCCAGCAGCTTGGCGACTAGTTGGGCTTCTGAGCAGTTCTTC. The variable domain in full, with the rest retrieved from reference TRBV5-6 and TRBJ2-1, is DAGVTQSPTHLIKTRGQQVTLRCSPKSGHDTVSWYQQALGQGPQFIFQYYEEEERQRGNFPDRFSGHQFPNYSSELNVNALLLGDSALYLCASSLATSWASEQFFGPGTRLTVL.

The rearrangement joins TRBV27 to TRBJ2-1; TRBD2 matches at 13 bases. Trimming took 10 bases from V and 6 from J; bases not matched to a gene: 18. CDR1 and CDR2 (germline): MNHEY, SMNVEV (reference sequence). CDR3 size: 18 residues. The DNA of the CDR3 is TGTGCCACATCTCCCGCAAGGACTAGCGGGGGTTCGGCCAATGAGCAGTTCTTC. It specifies CATSPARTSGGSANEQFF.

The rearrangement joins TRBV4-2 to TRBJ2-3; 8 nucleotides align to TRBD2. The germline V gene has CDR1 LGHNA and CDR2 YNFKEQ. Trimming cost V 0 bases and J 2 bases; bases outside gene matches: 4. The CDR3 has 16 residues. CDR3 bases: TGTGCCAGCAGCCAAGAAAGCGGGAGTCTCACAGATACGCAGTATTTT. Translating gives CASSQESGSLTDTQYF.

V usage is TRBV30 and J usage is TRBJ2-7; D unclear. With 2 bases removed from V and 6 bases from J, the gap between germline ends came to 17 bases. Germline V lookup: CDR1 GTSNPN, CDR2 SVGIG (reference sequence). The CDR3 is 14 amino acids. Written as DNA, the CDR3 is TGTGCCTGGAGTTTGGATTGGGTAGAAAGCGAGCAGTACTTC. Protein sequence: CAWSLDWVESEQYF.

V usage is TRBV30 and J usage is TRBJ2-1; the match to TRBD2 covers 7 bases. CDR1 and CDR2 (germline): GTSNPN, SVGIG (reference sequence). This CDR3 spans 11 amino acids. CDR3 in DNA: TGTGCTCACGAGGGAGGGTATGAGCAGTTCTTC. This codes for CAHEGGYEQFF.

This chain uses TRBV9 with TRBJ1-2; 10 nucleotides match TRBD1. With V trimmed by 3 bases and J by 5 bases, 7 bases remained unmatched. The V gene's germline CDR1 is SGDLS and CDR2 YYNGEE. CDR3 length equals 15 residues. CDR3 DNA sequence: TGTGCCAGCAGCGCTGACAGGGGGCAACGTTATGGCTACACCTTC. Its protein product is CASSADRGQRYGYTF.

V gene TRBV14 combines with J gene TRBJ2-7, with 9 bases identical to TRBD1. Germline V gene data show CDR1 as SGHDN and CDR2 as FVKESK. Trimming cost V 4 bases and J 2 bases; bases outside gene matches: 9. CDR3 size: 16 residues. The CDR3 coding sequence is TGTGCCAGCAGCCTCAATCCCGGGACAGGGACCTACGAGCAGTACTTC. The encoded protein is CASSLNPGTGTYEQYF.

V and J are TRBV5-6 and TRBJ2-1; possible D gene TRBD1, 5 bases. Trimming removed 4 bases at V and 0 bases at J, with 14 bases between. Germline assignment: CDR1 SGHDT and CDR2 YYEEEE. CDR3 length equals 16 residues. The CDR3 DNA sequence: TGTGCCAGCAGCCCCGCCACAGGCAGCTCCTACAATGAGCAGTTCTTC. Translated: CASSPATGSSYNEQFF.